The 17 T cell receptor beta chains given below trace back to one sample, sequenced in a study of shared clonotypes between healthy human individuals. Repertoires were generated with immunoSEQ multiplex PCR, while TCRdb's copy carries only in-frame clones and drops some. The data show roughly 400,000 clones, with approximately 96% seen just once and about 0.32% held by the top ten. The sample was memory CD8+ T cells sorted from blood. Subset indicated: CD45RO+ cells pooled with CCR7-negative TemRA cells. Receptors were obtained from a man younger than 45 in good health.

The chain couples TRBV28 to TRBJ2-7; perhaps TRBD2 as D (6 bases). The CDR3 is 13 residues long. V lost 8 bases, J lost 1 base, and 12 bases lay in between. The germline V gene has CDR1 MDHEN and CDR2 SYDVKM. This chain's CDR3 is CASRDSTSYEQYF. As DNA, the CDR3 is TGTGCCAGCCGGGACTCAACGTCCTACGAGCAGTACTTC.

The CDR3 reads CASTEGYEQFF. CDR3 bases: TGTGCCAGCACCGAAGGGTATGAGCAGTTCTTC. This sequence joins TRBV7-8 and TRBJ2-1; D remains unclear. This CDR3 comprises 11 residues. Germline CDR1 is SGHVS and CDR2 is FQNEAQ. Trimming cost V 7 bases and J 8 bases, with 9 bases left between them.

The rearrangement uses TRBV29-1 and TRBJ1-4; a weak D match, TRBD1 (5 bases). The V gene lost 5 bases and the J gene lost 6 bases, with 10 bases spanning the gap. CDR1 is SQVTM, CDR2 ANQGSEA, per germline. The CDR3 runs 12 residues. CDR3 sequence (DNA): TGCAGCGTTCCCACGGGGGATGAAAAACTGTTTTTT. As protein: CSVPTGDEKLFF.

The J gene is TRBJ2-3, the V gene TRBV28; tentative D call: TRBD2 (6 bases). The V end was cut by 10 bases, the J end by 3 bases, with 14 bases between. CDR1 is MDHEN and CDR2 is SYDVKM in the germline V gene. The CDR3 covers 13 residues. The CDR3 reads CAITEGGTDTQYF. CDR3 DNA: TGTGCCATCACGGAGGGTGGAACAGATACGCAGTATTTT.

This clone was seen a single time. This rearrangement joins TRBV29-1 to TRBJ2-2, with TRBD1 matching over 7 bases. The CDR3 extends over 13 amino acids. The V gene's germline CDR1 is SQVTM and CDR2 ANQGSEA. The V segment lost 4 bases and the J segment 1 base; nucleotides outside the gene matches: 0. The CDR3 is CSVGQGNTGELFF. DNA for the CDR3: TGCAGCGTTGGACAGGGGAACACCGGGGAGCTGTTTTTT.

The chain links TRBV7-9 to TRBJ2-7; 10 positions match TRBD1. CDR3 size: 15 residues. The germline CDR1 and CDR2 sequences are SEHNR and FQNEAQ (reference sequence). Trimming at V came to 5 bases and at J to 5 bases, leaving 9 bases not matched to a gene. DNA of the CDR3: TGTGCCAGCAGCGAGGGACAGGGGATTGACCACGAGCAGTACTTC. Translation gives CASSEGQGIDHEQYF.

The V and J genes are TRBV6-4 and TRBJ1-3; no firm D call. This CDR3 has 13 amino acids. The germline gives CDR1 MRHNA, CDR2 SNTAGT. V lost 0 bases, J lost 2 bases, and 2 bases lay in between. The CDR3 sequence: CASSDSPGNTIYF. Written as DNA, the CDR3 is TGTGCCAGCAGTGACTCGCCTGGAAACACCATATATTTT.

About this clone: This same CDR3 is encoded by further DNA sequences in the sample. CDR3 residues: CSASRSYEQYF. The CDR3 coding sequence is TGCAGTGCTAGCCGTTCCTACGAGCAGTACTTC. The rearrangement joins TRBV20-1 to TRBJ2-7; D unclear. V dropped 3 bases and J dropped 1 base, with 4 bases sitting between them. CDR3 length: 11 amino acids. CDR1 is DFQATT, CDR2 SNEGSKA, per germline (reference sequence).

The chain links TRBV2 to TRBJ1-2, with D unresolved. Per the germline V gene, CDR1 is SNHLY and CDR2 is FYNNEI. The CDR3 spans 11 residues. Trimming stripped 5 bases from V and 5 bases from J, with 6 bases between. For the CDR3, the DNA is TGTGCCAGCAGTCTAGGATATGGCTACACCTTC. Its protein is CASSLGYGYTF.

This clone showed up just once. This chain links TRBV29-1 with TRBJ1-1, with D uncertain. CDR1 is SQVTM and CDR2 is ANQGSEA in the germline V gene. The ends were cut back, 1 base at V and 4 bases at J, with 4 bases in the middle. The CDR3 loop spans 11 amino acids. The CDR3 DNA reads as TGCAGCGTTGAAGGGGCCACTGAAGCTTTCTTT. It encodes CSVEGATEAFF.

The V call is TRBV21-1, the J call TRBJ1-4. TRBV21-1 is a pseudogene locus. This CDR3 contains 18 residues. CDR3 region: CASSKIPLTFATNEKLFF. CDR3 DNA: TGTGCCAGCAGCAAAATTCCCTTAACTTTTGCAACTAATGAAAAACTGTTTTTT.

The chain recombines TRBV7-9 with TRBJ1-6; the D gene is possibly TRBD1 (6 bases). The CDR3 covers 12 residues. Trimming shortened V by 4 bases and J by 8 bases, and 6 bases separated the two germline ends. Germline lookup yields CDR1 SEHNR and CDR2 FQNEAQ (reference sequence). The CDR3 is CASSYRDSPLHF. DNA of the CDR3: TGTGCCAGCAGCTACAGGGATTCACCCCTCCACTTT. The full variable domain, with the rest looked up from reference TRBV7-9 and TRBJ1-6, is DTGVSQNPRHKITKRGQNVTFRCDPISEHNRLYWYRQTLGQGPEFLTYFQNEAQLEKSRLLSDRFSAERPKGSFSTLEIQRTEQGDSAMYLCASSYRDSPLHFGNGTRLTVT.

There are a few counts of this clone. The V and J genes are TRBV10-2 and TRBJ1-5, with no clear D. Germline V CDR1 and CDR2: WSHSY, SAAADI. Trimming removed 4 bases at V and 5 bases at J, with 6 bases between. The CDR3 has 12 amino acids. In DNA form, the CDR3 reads TGCGCCAGCAGTGTAGGCGATCAGCCCCAGCATTTT. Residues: CASSVGDQPQHF.

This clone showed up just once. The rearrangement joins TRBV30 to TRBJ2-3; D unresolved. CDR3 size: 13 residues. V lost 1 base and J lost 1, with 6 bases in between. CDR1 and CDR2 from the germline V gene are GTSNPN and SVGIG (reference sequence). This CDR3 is CAWSALRTDTQYF. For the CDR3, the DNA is TGTGCCTGGAGTGCTCTGCGCACAGATACGCAGTATTTT.

In DNA form, the CDR3 reads TGTGCCAGTAGCGTTTACACCGGGGAGCTGTTTTTT. Its translation: CASSVYTGELFF. The chain uses TRBV19 and TRBJ2-2; D not certain. The CDR3 is 12 residues long. Between the trimmed V and J ends, which lost 6 bases and 3 bases, there was a span of 5 bases. The germline CDR1 and CDR2 sequences are LNHDA and SQIVND (reference sequence).

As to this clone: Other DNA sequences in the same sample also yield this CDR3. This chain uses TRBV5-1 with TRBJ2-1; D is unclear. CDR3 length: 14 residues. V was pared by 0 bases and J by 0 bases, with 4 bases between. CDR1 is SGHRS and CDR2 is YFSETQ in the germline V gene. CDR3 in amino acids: CASSLGSSYNEQFF. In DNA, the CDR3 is TGCGCCAGCAGCTTGGGCAGCTCCTACAATGAGCAGTTCTTC.

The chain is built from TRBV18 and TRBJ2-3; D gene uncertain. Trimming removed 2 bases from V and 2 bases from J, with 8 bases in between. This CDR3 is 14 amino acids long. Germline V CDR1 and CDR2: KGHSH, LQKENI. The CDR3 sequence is CASSPNFSTDTQYF. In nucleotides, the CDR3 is TGTGCCAGCTCACCAAATTTCTCCACAGATACGCAGTATTTT.